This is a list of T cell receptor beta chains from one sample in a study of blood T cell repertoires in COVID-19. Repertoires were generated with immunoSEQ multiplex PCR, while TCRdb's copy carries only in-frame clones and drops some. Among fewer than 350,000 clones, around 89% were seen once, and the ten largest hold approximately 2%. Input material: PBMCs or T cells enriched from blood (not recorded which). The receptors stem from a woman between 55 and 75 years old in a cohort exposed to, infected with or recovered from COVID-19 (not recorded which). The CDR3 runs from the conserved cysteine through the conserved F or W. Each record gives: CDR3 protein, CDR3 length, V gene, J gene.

CDR3: CASSPTSTDTQYF; length: 13; V: TRBV18; J: TRBJ2-3
CDR3: CAWSVGETQYF; length: 11; V: TRBV30; J: TRBJ2-5
CDR3: CASSAGYYTEAFF; length: 13; V: TRBV19; J: TRBJ1-1
CDR3: CASSGERIGQPQHF; length: 14; V: TRBV25-1; J: TRBJ1-5
CDR3: CASSAGQLNTEAFF; length: 14; V: TRBV9; J: TRBJ1-1
CDR3: CASNILAGGIGELFF; length: 15; V: TRBV2; J: TRBJ2-2
CDR3: CASSFRLAGEGQFF; length: 14; V: TRBV7-3; J: TRBJ2-1
CDR3: CASSEGWVRGGYEQYF; length: 16; V: TRBV6-1; J: TRBJ2-7
CDR3: CASSFTGSNTEAFF; length: 14; V: TRBV7-9; J: TRBJ1-1
CDR3: CASSPRRESNQPQHF; length: 15; V: TRBV18; J: TRBJ1-5
CDR3: CASSEDRGGSPLHF; length: 14; V: TRBV2; J: TRBJ1-6
CDR3: CASSPPGQGAYEQYF; length: 15; V: TRBV18; J: TRBJ2-7
CDR3: CASSWGGKGEAFF; length: 13; V: TRBV19; J: TRBJ1-1
CDR3: CASSLGAEGAPRSPLHF; length: 17; V: TRBV5-4; J: TRBJ1-6
CDR3: CASSPRAPHNEQFF; length: 14; V: TRBV3-1/TRBV3-2; J: TRBJ2-1
CDR3: CASSDSPYHEQYF; length: 13; V: TRBV7-2; J: TRBJ2-7
CDR3: CASALAGVVTDTQYF; length: 15; V: TRBV4-3; J: TRBJ2-3
CDR3: CASSSTSRGYNEQFF; length: 15; V: TRBV5-1; J: TRBJ2-1
CDR3: CASSPPRSNYGYTF; length: 14; V: TRBV9; J: TRBJ1-2
CDR3: CASSDSRGQGDQPQHF; length: 16; V: TRBV6-4; J: TRBJ1-5
CDR3: CASSETGGYGYTF; length: 13; V: TRBV6-1; J: TRBJ1-2
CDR3: CASSLGGLAGLNEQFF; length: 16; V: TRBV5-4; J: TRBJ2-1
CDR3: CASRVSGTGGFYEQYF; length: 16; V: TRBV25-1; J: TRBJ2-7
CDR3: CASSRSGGSGDTQYF; length: 15; V: TRBV5-1; J: TRBJ2-3
CDR3: CASSRQGAGVDTQYF; length: 15; V: TRBV3-1/TRBV3-2; J: TRBJ2-3
CDR3: CATSRASGANVLTF; length: 14; V: TRBV15; J: TRBJ2-6
CDR3: CASSFRGQGVMRMNTEAFF; length: 19; V: TRBV28; J: TRBJ1-1
CDR3: CASSTRQGFGEKLFF; length: 15; V: TRBV13; J: TRBJ1-4
CDR3: CASSTLAGDGDTQYF; length: 15; V: TRBV10-2; J: TRBJ2-3
CDR3: CASSRGLAGGTTYEQYF; length: 17; V: TRBV4-1; J: TRBJ2-7
CDR3: CASRYGGRDQPQHF; length: 14; V: TRBV28; J: TRBJ1-5
CDR3: CASSSPGRAGQPQHF; length: 15; V: TRBV28; J: TRBJ1-5
CDR3: CASSDGYTSDDYTF; length: 14; V: TRBV10-2; J: TRBJ1-2
CDR3: CASSLGVYEQYF; length: 12; V: TRBV5-1; J: TRBJ2-7
CDR3: CASRWGLNYGYTF; length: 13; V: TRBV28; J: TRBJ1-2
CDR3: CATRGRGLSQPQHF; length: 14; V: TRBV24-1; J: TRBJ1-5
CDR3: CASSEALGVYNEQFF; length: 15; V: TRBV6-1; J: TRBJ2-1
CDR3: CASIIRGSPLHF; length: 12; V: TRBV28; J: TRBJ1-6
CDR3: CATSPSSFGELFF; length: 13; V: TRBV24-1; J: TRBJ2-2
CDR3: CASSFSTSSQFF; length: 12; V: TRBV7-2; J: TRBJ2-1
CDR3: CASNRQGLYEQYF; length: 13; V: TRBV28; J: TRBJ2-7
CDR3: CASSLYGTGNTEAFF; length: 15; V: TRBV5-1; J: TRBJ1-1
CDR3: CASSQVQGQENTEAFF; length: 16; V: TRBV4-2; J: TRBJ1-1
CDR3: CASSRRPSGNPPETQYF; length: 17; V: TRBV11-2; J: TRBJ2-5
CDR3: CASMFPSGGSQPQHF; length: 15; V: TRBV2; J: TRBJ1-5